This TCR beta chain was captured by sequencing in a study of blood T cell repertoires in COVID-19 (dated by TCRdb to 2018 to 2021). A note on the overall study: Samples covering the acute and convalescent phases of COVID-19 were provided by collaborators in the United States, Italy and Spain. The material from the prospective study consisted of cDNA or gDNA derived from T cells, B-cell-depleted T cells, or PBMCs. The dataset comprised deeply sampled blood TCRbeta repertoires from subjects exposed to, actively infected with, or recovered from COVID-19. A freely available public database, intended as a resource for researchers studying the immune response to SARS-CoV-2, is where the repertoires were released. The samples were drawn from two sources: the first 160 participants of the ongoing ImmuneRACE study, and 1,000 to 1,500 subjects contributed by 6 global collaborators. Nearly every sample came with metadata listing a de-identified subject ID, COVID-19 status, age in years and sex. Where available, HLA class I and class II types were taken from metadata supplied by the sample provider and were not determined by assay-based typing. Paper-wide results and their limitations: How much clinical and demographic metadata was included differed by source and by participant, and the metadata was provided uncurated.

Turning to this clone: Its antigen remains unidentified. The record has no base qualities; no much larger clone is one base away.

TCRbeta CDR3 regions were amplified from genomic DNA by means of the immunoSEQ Assay, a bias-controlled multiplex PCR. The source study handled its data this way. The number of nucleated cells in each sample was estimated from the amplification of reference gene primers within the assay. Sequence reads were collapsed and filtered to measure the absolute abundance of every unique TCRbeta CDR3 rearrangement. For each sample, productive Simpson clonality was calculated as the square root of Simpson's diversity index across productive rearrangements. The immuneACCESS repertoire file appears here via TCRdb, limited to in-frame rearrangements. These files lack a portion of the clones; in checked studies, under half of the deficit traces to unresolved V genes, and the cause of the others is not known. The DNA gave D and trimming, while V, J and clone size come from that table. The sample includes about 400,000 clones, with 70% to 90% observed a single time. The top ten constitute around 0.95% of the sample.

From a lookup of the germline V gene, CDR1 and CDR2 are KGHSH and LQKENI. Its CDR3 holds 14 amino acids, cysteine through phenylalanine. Of the read, only the CDR3 DNA is kept; its 42 bases are in frame from base 1. The germline V end is reduced by 3 bases and the J end by 8 bases; junction bases left unmatched: 7. Participants in the prospective study were aged 18 to 89 years, lived in 20 to 25 United States geographic areas, and enrolled through a virtual design. To assign participants to cohorts, the prospective study relied on clinical history that participants themselves reported in a screening survey and a study questionnaire. In the prospective study, mobile phlebotomists collected whole blood, serum and a nasopharyngeal or oropharyngeal swab from each participant. Prospective study participants could optionally give additional blood draws and questionnaires over a 2-month period. Before DNA extraction, prospective study blood samples were shipped either frozen or at room temperature.

The source material was PBMCs or T cells enriched from blood (not recorded which). This clonotype was obtained from a woman in her twenties or thirties with acute COVID-19. The chain is encoded by TRBV18 joined to TRBJ1-1, with 9 central nucleotides matching TRBD1. The bases are TGTGCCAGCTCACCTTCCGGGACAGGGAGCGAAGCTTTCTTT. Its protein is CASSPSGTGSEAFF.